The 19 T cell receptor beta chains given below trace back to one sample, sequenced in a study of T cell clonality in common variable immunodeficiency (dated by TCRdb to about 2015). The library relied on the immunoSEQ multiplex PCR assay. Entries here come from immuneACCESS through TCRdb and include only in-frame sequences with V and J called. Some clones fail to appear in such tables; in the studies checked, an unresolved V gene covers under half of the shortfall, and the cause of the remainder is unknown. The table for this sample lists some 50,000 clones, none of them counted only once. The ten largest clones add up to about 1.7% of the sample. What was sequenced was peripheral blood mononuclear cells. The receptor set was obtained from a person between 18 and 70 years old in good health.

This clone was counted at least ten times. CDR3 amino acids: CAIGDYGGPNEQFF. The part of the CDR3 DNA that was read is TGTGCCATAGGGGACTACGGGGGACCCAATGAG. The chain uses TRBV6-2 or TRBV6-3 and TRBJ2-1; 7 bases line up with TRBD2. The sequenced fragment ends 3 residues before the CDR3 boundary, so the rest is inferred from the germline J gene. Trimming removed 10 bases from V and 6 bases from J; junction bases left unmatched: 12. Germline V gene lookup returns CDR1 MNHEY and CDR2 SVGEGT. The CDR3 runs to 14 residues.

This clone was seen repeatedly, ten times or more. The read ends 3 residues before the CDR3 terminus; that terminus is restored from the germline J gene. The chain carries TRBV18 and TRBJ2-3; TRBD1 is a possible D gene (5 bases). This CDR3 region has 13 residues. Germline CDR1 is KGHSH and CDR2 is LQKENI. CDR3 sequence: CASSPSRGQTQYF. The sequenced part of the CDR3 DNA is TGTGCCAGCTCACCTTCTAGGGGTCAGACG.

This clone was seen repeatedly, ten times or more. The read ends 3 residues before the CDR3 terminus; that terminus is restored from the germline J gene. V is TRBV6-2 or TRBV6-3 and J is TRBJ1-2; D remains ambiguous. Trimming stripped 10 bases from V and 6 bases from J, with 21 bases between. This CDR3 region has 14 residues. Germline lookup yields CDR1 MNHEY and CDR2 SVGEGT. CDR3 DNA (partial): TGTGCCACCGTACCAGGAAACCCGACCGATGGC. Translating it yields CATVPGNPTDG. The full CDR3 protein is CATVPGNPTDGYTF.

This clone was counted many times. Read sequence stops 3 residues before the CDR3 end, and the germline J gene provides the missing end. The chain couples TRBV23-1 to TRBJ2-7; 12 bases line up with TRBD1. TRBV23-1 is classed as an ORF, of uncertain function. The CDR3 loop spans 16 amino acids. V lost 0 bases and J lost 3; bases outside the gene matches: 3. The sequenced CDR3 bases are TGCGCCAGCAGTCAATCGGGGGACAGGGGGCTCTACGAG. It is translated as CASSQSGDRGLYE. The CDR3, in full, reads CASSQSGDRGLYEQYF.

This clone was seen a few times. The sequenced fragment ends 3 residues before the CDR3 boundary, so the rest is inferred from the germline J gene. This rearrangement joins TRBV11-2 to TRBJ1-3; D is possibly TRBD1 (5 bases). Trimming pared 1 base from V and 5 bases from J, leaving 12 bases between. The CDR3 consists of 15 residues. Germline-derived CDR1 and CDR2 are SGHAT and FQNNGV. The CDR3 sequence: CASSLGGAGRNTIYF. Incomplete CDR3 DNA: TGTGCCAGCAGCTTAGGGGGCGCAGGAAGAAACACC.

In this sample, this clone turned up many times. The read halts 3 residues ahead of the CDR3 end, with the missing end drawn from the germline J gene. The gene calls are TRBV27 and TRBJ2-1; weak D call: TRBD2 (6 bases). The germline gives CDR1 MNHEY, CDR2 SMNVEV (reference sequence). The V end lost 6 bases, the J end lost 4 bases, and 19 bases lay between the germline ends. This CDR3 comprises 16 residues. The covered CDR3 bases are TGTGCCAGCAGCTATAGCGGAAATCCAATATACAATGAG. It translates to CASSYSGNPIYNE. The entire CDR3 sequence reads CASSYSGNPIYNEQFF.

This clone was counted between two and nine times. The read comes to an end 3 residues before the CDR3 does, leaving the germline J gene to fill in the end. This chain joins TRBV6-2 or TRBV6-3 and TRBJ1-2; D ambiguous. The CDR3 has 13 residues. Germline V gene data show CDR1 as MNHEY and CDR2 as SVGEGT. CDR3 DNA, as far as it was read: TGTGCCAGCAGTTACTCGAAAGGGTCCGAC. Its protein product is CASSYSKGSD. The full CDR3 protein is CASSYSKGSDYTF.

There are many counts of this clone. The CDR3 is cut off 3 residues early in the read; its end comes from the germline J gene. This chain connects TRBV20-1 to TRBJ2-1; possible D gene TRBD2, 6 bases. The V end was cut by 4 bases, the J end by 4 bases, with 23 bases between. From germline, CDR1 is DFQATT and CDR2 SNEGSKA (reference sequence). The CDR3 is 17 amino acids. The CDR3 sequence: CSAINAGLRRLYNEQFF. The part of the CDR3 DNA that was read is TGCAGTGCTATAAATGCGGGACTCCGAAGATTATACAATGAG.

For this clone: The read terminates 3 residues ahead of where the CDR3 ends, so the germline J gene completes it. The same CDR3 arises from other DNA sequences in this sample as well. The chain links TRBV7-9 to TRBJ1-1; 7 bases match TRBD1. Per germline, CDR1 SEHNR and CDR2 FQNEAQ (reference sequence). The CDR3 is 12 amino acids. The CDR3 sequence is CASSLETGTAFF. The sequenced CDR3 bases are TGTGCCAGCAGCTTAGAGACAGGGACA.

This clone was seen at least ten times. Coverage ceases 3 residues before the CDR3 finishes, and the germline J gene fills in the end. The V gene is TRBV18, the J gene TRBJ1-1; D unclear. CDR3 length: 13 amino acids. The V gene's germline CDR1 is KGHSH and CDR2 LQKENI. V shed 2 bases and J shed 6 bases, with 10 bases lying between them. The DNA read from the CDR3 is TGTGCCAGCTCACCATATGTGGGCGCTGAA. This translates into CASSPYVGAE. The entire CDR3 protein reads CASSPYVGAEAFF.

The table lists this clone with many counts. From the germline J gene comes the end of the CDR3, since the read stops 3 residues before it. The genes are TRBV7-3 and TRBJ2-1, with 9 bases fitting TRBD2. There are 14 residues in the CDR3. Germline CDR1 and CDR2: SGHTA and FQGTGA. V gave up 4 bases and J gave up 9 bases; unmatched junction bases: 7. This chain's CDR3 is CASSSIGLASEQFF. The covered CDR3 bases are TGTGCCAGCAGCTCAATAGGACTAGCGAGTGAG. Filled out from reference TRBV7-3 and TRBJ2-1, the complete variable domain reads GAGVSQTPSNKVTEKGKYVELRCDPISGHTALYWYRQSLGQGPEFLIYFQGTGAADDSGLPNDRFFAVRPEGSVSTLKIQRTERGDSAVYLCASSSIGLASEQFFGPGTRLTVL.

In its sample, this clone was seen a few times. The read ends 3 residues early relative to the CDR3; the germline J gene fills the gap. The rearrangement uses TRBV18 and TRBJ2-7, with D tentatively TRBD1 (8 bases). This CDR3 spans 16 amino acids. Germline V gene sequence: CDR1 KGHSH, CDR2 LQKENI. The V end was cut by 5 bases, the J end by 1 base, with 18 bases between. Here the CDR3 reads CASSNQGASGSYEQYF. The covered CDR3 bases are TGTGCCAGCTCAAACCAGGGGGCTAGCGGATCCTACGAG.

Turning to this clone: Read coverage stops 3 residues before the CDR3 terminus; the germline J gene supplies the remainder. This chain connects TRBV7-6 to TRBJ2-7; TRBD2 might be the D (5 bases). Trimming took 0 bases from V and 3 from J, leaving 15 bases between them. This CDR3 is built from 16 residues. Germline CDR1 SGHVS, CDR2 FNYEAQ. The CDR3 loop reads CASSLAGSGGDYEQYF. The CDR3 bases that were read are TGTGCCAGCAGCTTAGCGGGCAGCGGAGGCGACTACGAG.

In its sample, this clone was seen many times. The DNA read from the CDR3 is TGCAGTGCTAGATCCTTCACTAGCGGACCCGGGGATACG. It translates to CSARSFTSGPGDT. Given in full, the CDR3 is CSARSFTSGPGDTQYF. This chain links TRBV20-1 with TRBJ2-3, with TRBD2 matching over 8 bases. The missing CDR3 end, 3 residues past where the read stops, is filled in from the germline J gene. The CDR3 contains 16 residues. Per the germline V gene, CDR1 is DFQATT and CDR2 is SNEGSKA (reference sequence). Unmatched junction bases numbered 13, after V lost 2 bases and J lost 6 bases.

CDR3 amino acids: CASSLRQATYEQYF. CDR3 bases read: TGTGCCAGCAGCTTAAGGCAGGCCACCTACGAG. The chain couples TRBV7-8 to TRBJ2-7; D is unresolved. The read stops 3 residues short of the end of the CDR3; the missing end is completed from the germline J gene. Germline CDR1 and CDR2: SGHVS and FQNEAQ. V shed 2 bases and J shed 2 bases, with 10 bases lying between them. This CDR3 region has 14 residues.

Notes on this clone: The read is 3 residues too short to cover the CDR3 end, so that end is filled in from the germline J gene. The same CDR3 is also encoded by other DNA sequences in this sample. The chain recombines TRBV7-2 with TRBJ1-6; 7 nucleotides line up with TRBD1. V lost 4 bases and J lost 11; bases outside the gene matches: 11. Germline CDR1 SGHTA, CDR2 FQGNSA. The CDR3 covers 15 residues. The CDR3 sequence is CASSSHRGHSAPLHF. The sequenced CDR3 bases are TGTGCCAGCAGCTCCCACAGGGGACATTCTGCACCC.

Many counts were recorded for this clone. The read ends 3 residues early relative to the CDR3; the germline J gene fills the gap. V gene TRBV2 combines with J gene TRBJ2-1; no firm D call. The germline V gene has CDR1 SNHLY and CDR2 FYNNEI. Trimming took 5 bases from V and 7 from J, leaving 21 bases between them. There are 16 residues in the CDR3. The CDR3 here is CASSPPLSYGSNEQFF. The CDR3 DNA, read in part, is TGTGCCAGCAGTCCACCTCTTAGTTACGGTTCGAATGAG.

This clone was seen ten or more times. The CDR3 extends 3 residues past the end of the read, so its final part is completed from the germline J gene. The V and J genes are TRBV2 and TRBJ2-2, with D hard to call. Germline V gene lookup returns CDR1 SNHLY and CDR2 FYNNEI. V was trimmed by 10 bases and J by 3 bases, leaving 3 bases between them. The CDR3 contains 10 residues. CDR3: CAIYTGELFF. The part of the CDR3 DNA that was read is TGTGCCATCTACACCGGGGAG.

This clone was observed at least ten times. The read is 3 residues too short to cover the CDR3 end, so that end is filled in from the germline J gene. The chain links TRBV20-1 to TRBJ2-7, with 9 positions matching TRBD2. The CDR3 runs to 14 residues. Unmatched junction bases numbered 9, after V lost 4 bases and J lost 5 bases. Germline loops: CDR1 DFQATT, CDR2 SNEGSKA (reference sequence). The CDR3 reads CSAIAGGPKNEQYF. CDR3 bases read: TGCAGTGCTATCGCGGGAGGGCCTAAGAACGAG.